This TCR beta chain was sequenced for a study of cytomegalovirus exposure and HLA in healthy donors. Study findings and constraints: Differences between HLA loci emerged in a later analysis of TCR association rates, with DRB1 most and HLA-C fewest. Across all donors, roughly uniform sequencing depth was an assumption of the presence/absence analyses. Accurate HLA-A and HLA-B prediction from TCR beta sequences was reported for most subjects.

Trimming cost V 3 bases and J 9 bases; bases outside gene matches: 20. Germline V gene data show CDR1 as SGHRS and CDR2 as YFSETQ. This CDR3 spans 20 amino acids. PCR employed 60 Vbeta and 13 Jbeta primers. Authors' processing steps: The authors later counted 65 million to 90 million unique TCR beta chains, 9 million to 12 million of them shared. Only in-frame clones appear in the TCRdb table, and some are missing; sequencing was by immunoSEQ multiplex PCR. V and J calls and clone size follow that table, whereas D and trimming were derived from the DNA. Of approximately 160,000 clones in the sample, 84% were seen once. As concerns this clone: Its specificity is unknown.

This clonotype was sampled from a boy between 2 and 15 years old in good health and CMV-seronegative. V and J are TRBV5-1 and TRBJ2-1, with 14 bases identical to TRBD2. What was sequenced was PBMCs. The CDR3 spells CASSSGTSIGTSGRTIEQFF. The CDR3 nucleotides read TGCGCCAGCAGCTCAGGGACGTCCATCGGGACTAGCGGGAGAACGATTGAGCAGTTCTTC.